The 27 T cell receptor beta chains below all came from one sample that was sequenced in a study of early T cells in non-severe SARS-CoV-2 infection. From the 5' RACE reads, TCRdb called clonotypes with MiXCR, one entry per CDR3 protein. The sample lists fewer than 30,000 distinct CDR3 sequences; approximately 4.1% were seen once. The sample consisted of whole blood. These receptors were taken from an adult who was a healthcare worker with PCR-confirmed SARS-CoV-2 infection or an uninfected control (not recorded which).

Comments on this clonotype: A much larger clone sits a single nucleotide away, making a read error possible. The V and J genes are TRBV7-7 and TRBJ2-5; D unclear. The CDR3 extends over 13 amino acids. The V gene's germline CDR1 is SSHAT and CDR2 FNYEAQ (reference sequence). DNA for the CDR3: TGTGCTAGCAGCTTTAGGCAACAAGAGACCCGGTACTTC. It codes for CASSFRQQETRYF.

The chain is built from TRBV3-1 and TRBJ1-1; 9 bases are shared with TRBD1. The germline gives CDR1 LGHDT, CDR2 YNNKEL (reference sequence). The CDR3 runs to 14 residues. The junction had 5 bases not matched to a gene; V was cut back by 4 bases and J by 5 bases. CDR3 sequence reads: CASSLGQGRTEAFF. CDR3 coding DNA: TGTGCCAGCAGCCTCGGACAGGGGAGGACTGAAGCTTTCTTT.

In this sample, this clonotype turned up many times. The CDR3 region is CASSLLSPNQPQHF. The CDR3 DNA is TGTGCCAGCAGTCTCCTGAGCCCCAATCAGCCCCAGCATTTT. V is TRBV27 and J is TRBJ1-5; D is uncertain. The CDR3 contains 14 residues. CDR1 is MNHEY and CDR2 is SMNVEV in the germline V gene (reference sequence). Trimming took 5 bases from V and 3 from J, leaving 11 bases between them.

The chain carries TRBV5-1 and TRBJ2-2; weak D call: TRBD1 (6 bases). The CDR3 is 14 amino acids. The ends were cut back, 2 bases at V and 6 bases at J, with 11 bases in the middle. Germline V gene lookup returns CDR1 SGHRS and CDR2 YFSETQ. CDR3 region: CASSFQQGAGELFF. CDR3 bases: TGCGCCAGCAGCTTCCAACAGGGAGCCGGGGAGCTGTTTTTT.

This clonotype was found many times. This chain joins TRBV19 and TRBJ1-2; unclear D gene. Trimming took off 2 bases at V and 3 bases at J, with 7 bases between the two ends. This CDR3 has 13 residues. CDR1 and CDR2 from the germline V gene are LNHDA and SQIVND (reference sequence). The CDR3: CASSISGDYGYTF. The CDR3 DNA sequence: TGTGCCAGTAGTATATCGGGAGACTATGGCTACACCTTC. Filled out from reference TRBV19 and TRBJ1-2, the complete variable domain reads DGGITQSPKYLFRKEGQNVTLSCEQNLNHDAMYWYRQDPGQGLRLIYYSQIVNDFQKGDIAEGYSVSREKKESFPLTVTSAQKNPTAFYLCASSISGDYGYTFGSGTRLTVV.

This clonotype has only a few counts. The rearrangement uses TRBV7-3 and TRBJ2-7; possibly TRBD2 for D (6 bases). Trimming removed 3 bases at V and 6 bases at J, with 9 bases between. The germline V gene encodes CDR1 SGHTA and CDR2 FQGTGA. The CDR3 is 12 residues long. The CDR3 here is CASSFPEGEQYF. DNA of the CDR3: TGTGCCAGCAGCTTCCCGGAGGGCGAGCAGTACTTC.

Regarding this clonotype: The junction and the germline gene differ at one end; a read error may be behind it. The rearrangement joins TRBV7-6 to TRBJ2-2; TRBD2 matches 12 bases. There are 16 residues in the CDR3. Germline V gives CDR1 SGHVS, CDR2 FNYEAQ. For the CDR3, the DNA is TGTGTCAGCAGCTACAGACTAGCGGGAGAAACCGGGGAGCTGTTTTTT. This codes for CVSSYRLAGETGELFF. The whole variable domain, remainder taken from reference TRBV7-6 and TRBJ2-2, is GAGVSQSPRYKVTKRGQDVALRCDPISGHVSLYWYRQALGQGPEFLTYFNYEAQQDKSGLPNDRFSAERPEGSISTLTIQRTEQRDSAMYRCVSSYRLAGETGELFFGEGSRLTVL.

This clonotype has ten or more counts. The chain links TRBV7-2 to TRBJ1-3, with D possibly TRBD1 on 5 matching bases. Deletions cut 6 bases from V and 0 bases from J, with 15 bases between. The germline V gene has CDR1 SGHTA and CDR2 FQGNSA. The CDR3 runs 16 residues. CDR3 in amino acids: CASRSRDSLSGNTIYF. The CDR3 DNA reads as TGTGCCAGCAGGTCCCGGGACTCCCTCTCTGGAAACACCATATATTTT.

This clonotype was recorded at least ten times. The chain has TRBV7-2 and TRBJ1-2; 7 nucleotides match TRBD1. Trimming cost V 5 bases and J 4 bases; bases outside gene matches: 1. CDR3 length: 12 amino acids. CDR1 and CDR2 from the germline V gene are SGHTA and FQGNSA. The CDR3 reads CASSRDSYGYTF. In DNA form, the CDR3 reads TGTGCCAGCAGCCGGGACAGCTATGGCTACACCTTC.

This clonotype was recorded at least ten times. The rearrangement uses TRBV30 and TRBJ1-3; D perhaps matches TRBD1 (5 bases). V lost 0 bases to trimming and J lost 0 bases, with 6 bases between them. The length of the CDR3 is 14 residues. Germline CDR1 is GTSNPN and CDR2 is SVGIG (reference sequence). The CDR3 sequence is CAWSVTGSGNTIYF. The CDR3, as DNA: TGTGCCTGGAGTGTAACAGGCTCTGGAAACACCATATATTTT.

There are many counts of this clonotype. The V call is TRBV11-2, the J call TRBJ2-4; TRBD2 matches 9 bases. The CDR3 totals 18 residues. Germline V gene sequence: CDR1 SGHAT, CDR2 FQNNGV. V shed 3 bases and J 1 base; nucleotides not matched to a gene: 10. The CDR3 sequence: CASSLGVSGSGAKNIQYF. The CDR3 region has the DNA TGTGCCAGCAGCTTGGGGGTTAGCGGGAGCGGGGCCAAAAACATTCAGTACTTC. Combining the CDR3 with reference TRBV11-2 and TRBJ2-4 gives the whole variable domain EAGVAQSPRYKIIEKRQSVAFWCNPISGHATLYWYQQILGQGPKLLIQFQNNGVVDDSQLPKDRFSAERLKGVDSTLKIQPAKLEDSAVYLCASSLGVSGSGAKNIQYFGAGTRLSVL.

This clonotype was counted many times. This rearrangement joins TRBV5-1 to TRBJ2-1; D is ambiguous. CDR1 is SGHRS and CDR2 is YFSETQ in the germline V gene. This CDR3 has 12 amino acids. V was shortened by 0 bases and J by 7 bases, with 5 bases between the two germline ends. CDR3 DNA: TGCGCCAGCAGCTTGGCCTTTAATGAGCAGTTCTTC. As protein: CASSLAFNEQFF. The variable domain in full, with the rest retrieved from reference TRBV5-1 and TRBJ2-1, is KAGVTQTPRYLIKTRGQQVTLSCSPISGHRSVSWYQQTPGQGLQFLFEYFSETQRNKGNFPGRFSGRQFSNSRSEMNVSTLELGDSALYLCASSLAFNEQFFGPGTRLTVL.

In this sample, this clonotype turned up many times. V gene TRBV14 combines with J gene TRBJ2-5, with TRBD2 matching 12 bases. The CDR3 consists of 15 residues. V lost 5 bases to trimming and J lost 3 bases; unmatched junction nucleotides: 4. Germline CDR1 and CDR2: SGHDN and FVKESK. The CDR3 bases are TGTGCCAGCAGCTACCGACTAGCGGGAGAAGAGACCCAGTACTTC. This gives the protein CASSYRLAGEETQYF.

This clonotype was recorded many times. The chain carries TRBV27 and TRBJ2-5, with 13 bases aligning to TRBD2. The CDR3 runs 18 residues. Trimming removed 1 base from V and 5 bases from J; junction bases left unmatched: 10. CDR1 MNHEY and CDR2 SMNVEV come from the germline V gene (reference sequence). The CDR3 spells CASSLYPGTSGNGETQYF. As DNA, the CDR3 is TGTGCCAGCAGTTTATATCCCGGGACTAGCGGGAACGGCGAGACCCAGTACTTC.

This clonotype was picked up many times. The chain has TRBV6-1 and TRBJ2-1; 10 bases line up with TRBD2. Germline trimming cut 1 base from V and 6 bases from J; bases unmatched to any gene: 9. The germline V gene encodes CDR1 MNHNS and CDR2 SASEGT. There are 17 residues in the CDR3. This CDR3 is CASSEGSGRVYGNEQFF. The CDR3 nucleotides read TGTGCCAGCAGTGAAGGGAGCGGGAGGGTTTATGGCAATGAGCAGTTCTTC.

This clonotype was counted at least ten times. The V gene is TRBV2, the J gene TRBJ1-2, with D unresolved. The CDR3 length is 12 residues. Deletions cut 3 bases from V and 7 bases from J, with 9 bases between. Germline CDR1 reads SNHLY; CDR2 reads FYNNEI. The CDR3 reads CASSEGSAGYTF. CDR3 in DNA: TGTGCCAGCAGTGAGGGCAGTGCTGGCTACACCTTC.

This clonotype was detected many times. This chain joins TRBV11-2 and TRBJ2-5, with D uncertain. There are 15 residues in the CDR3. The V gene's germline CDR1 is SGHAT and CDR2 FQNNGV. V was pared by 3 bases and J by 0 bases, with 11 bases between. The CDR3 protein is CASSLAGPYQETQYF. The DNA of the CDR3 is TGTGCCAGCAGCTTGGCAGGACCGTACCAAGAGACCCAGTACTTC.

This clonotype was counted at least ten times. The V and J genes are TRBV20-1 and TRBJ2-3; D is tentatively TRBD1 or TRBD2 (6 bases each). V lost 0 bases, J lost 6 bases, and 16 bases lay in between. The V gene's germline CDR1 is DFQATT and CDR2 SNEGSKA (reference sequence). This CDR3 comprises 15 residues. Here the CDR3 DNA reads TGCAGTGCTAGAGATTTCCGGGGGCAAGCGGATACGCAGTATTTT. It is translated as CSARDFRGQADTQYF.

This clonotype was counted at least ten times. The V and J genes are TRBV6-1 and TRBJ2-5; 7 nucleotides match TRBD2. CDR1 is MNHNS and CDR2 is SASEGT in the germline V gene. This CDR3 spans 15 amino acids. With V trimmed by 4 bases and J by 5 bases, 10 bases remained unmatched. The CDR3 DNA is TGTGCCAGCAGTGCAAGAGGCGGGAGCGGGGAGACCCAGTACTTC. This sequence encodes CASSARGGSGETQYF.

This clonotype showed up many times. V gene TRBV12-3 or TRBV12-4 combines with J gene TRBJ2-6; D is possibly TRBD2 (5 bases). CDR3 length: 15 amino acids. The V end was cut by 2 bases, the J end by 4 bases, with 9 bases between. CDR3 nucleotide sequence: TGTGCCAGCAGTTTATCGGGGAGCGGGGCCAACGTCCTGACTTTC. Its translation is CASSLSGSGANVLTF.

This clonotype was seen more than once but under ten times. The V gene is TRBV7-3, the J gene TRBJ2-1; 8 nucleotides match TRBD2. Losses at the gene ends were 5 bases for V and 5 bases for J; bases not matched to a gene: 11. Per germline, CDR1 SGHTA and CDR2 FQGTGA. The CDR3 runs to 16 residues. The CDR3 DNA is TGTGCCAGCAGCCGGGAGGGCCAGGGTCAAGACAATGAGCAGTTCTTC. Amino acid sequence: CASSREGQGQDNEQFF.

The chain carries TRBV20-1 and TRBJ1-1; tentative D call: TRBD1 (5 bases). The ends were cut back, 6 bases at V and 3 bases at J, with 20 bases in the middle. Germline CDR1 DFQATT, CDR2 SNEGSKA (reference sequence). The CDR3 consists of 15 residues. CDR3 DNA sequence: TGCAGTGCCCCACCCCAGGGAAGGATTGACACTGAAGCTTTCTTT. This codes for CSAPPQGRIDTEAFF.

This clonotype was seen a few times. V gene TRBV15 combines with J gene TRBJ2-3; 11 positions agree with TRBD2. The ends lost 0 bases at V and 5 bases at J; junction bases unmatched: 1. The CDR3 is 15 residues long. CDR1 is LNHNV, CDR2 YYDKDF, per germline (reference sequence). The CDR3 sequence is CATSREGLAGDTQYF. The CDR3 coding sequence is TGTGCCACCAGCAGAGAAGGACTAGCGGGAGATACGCAGTATTTT.

This clonotype has ten or more counts. V and J are TRBV25-1 and TRBJ2-6; TRBD2 might be the D (6 bases). Deletions cut 8 bases from V and 2 bases from J, with 16 bases between. The germline gives CDR1 MGHDK, CDR2 SYGVNS. The CDR3 totals 16 residues. The CDR3 DNA is TGTGCCAGCTACTCCGGCGGGGACGCTGGGGCCAACGTCCTGACTTTC. Its translation: CASYSGGDAGANVLTF.

This clonotype was detected many times. J is TRBJ2-1 and V is TRBV9; D may be TRBD1 or TRBD2 (5 bases each). The CDR3 sequence is 15 residues long. Trimming took 4 bases from V and 2 from J, leaving 13 bases between them. Germline V gives CDR1 SGDLS, CDR2 YYNGEE. The DNA of the CDR3 is TGTGCCAGCAGCCCTCCCGGGACGGCCTACAATGAGCAGTTCTTC. Its translation: CASSPPGTAYNEQFF.

This clonotype showed up many times. V is TRBV29-1 and J is TRBJ2-3; TRBD2 agrees at 8 bases. CDR1 is SQVTM, CDR2 ANQGSEA, per germline. CDR3 size: 18 residues. With V trimmed by 6 bases and J by 1 base, 18 bases remained unmatched. CDR3 sequence: CSVGPGTRSGRGTDTQYF. The CDR3 DNA reads TGCAGCGTAGGTCCCGGGACTAGAAGTGGGAGAGGCACAGATACGCAGTATTTT.

This clonotype was observed many times. The rearrangement links TRBV11-2 to TRBJ2-7; 10 nucleotides agree with TRBD2. CDR3 size: 16 residues. J lost 6 bases, V lost 1 base, and 9 bases had no gene match. Germline V gene sequence: CDR1 SGHAT, CDR2 FQNNGV. The CDR3 loop reads CASSLGLAGPASEQYF. The CDR3 nucleotides read TGTGCCAGCAGCTTAGGACTAGCGGGCCCTGCATCCGAGCAGTACTTC.